The subject of this entry is one T cell receptor (beta chain). Its antigen is as yet unknown. Investigators divided CD4+ cells into CD45RA+ naive and CD45RA-negative memory subsets. From germline, CDR1 is SEHNR and CDR2 FQNEAQ (reference sequence). V dropped 5 bases and J dropped 0; count of bases not matched to a gene: 7. CDR3 length: 16 amino acids. This sample is part of a study of shared clonotypes between healthy human individuals. Study-level results: In general, naive subsets displayed greater estimated richness than memory subsets did.

Data came from immunoSEQ multiplex PCR; TCRdb stores just in-frame clones and leaves some out. The sample holds approximately 330,000 clones, roughly 80% seen once. The source of this sequence is a man in his thirties or forties in good health. Sequencing used memory CD4+ T cells sorted from blood. The subset here: CD45RA-negative fraction. The V and J genes are TRBV7-9 and TRBJ2-4; 7 nucleotides line up with TRBD1. CDR3 sequence reads: CASSLGTVLAKNIQYF. The CDR3 DNA reads as TGTGCCAGCAGCCTTGGGACAGTCCTAGCCAAAAACATTCAGTACTTC.